This T cell receptor beta chain was retrieved from a study of blood T cell repertoires in COVID-19. The overall study: Acute and convalescent COVID-19 specimens originated in the United States, Italy and Spain.

V trimming: 5 bases; J trimming: 6 bases; junction bases outside the gene matches: 8. The CDR3 sequence is 16 residues long. Germline CDR1 and CDR2: SGHTA and FQGNSA. As processed by the authors: Reference gene primers were amplified, and this amplification served to estimate nucleated cell counts. TCRdb's copy holds only in-frame clones and misses some; the assay was immunoSEQ multiplex PCR. That table is the source of V, J and clone size, and D and trimming were worked out from the DNA. The data show some 430,000 clones, with about nine tenths seen just once and approximately 0.55% held by the top ten. All enrollees were roughly 18 to 95 years old and from some 24 US areas.

Sequencing was carried out using PBMCs or T cells enriched from blood (not recorded which). The clonotype originates from a man younger than 35 who had recovered from COVID-19. This chain uses TRBV7-2 with TRBJ2-3; TRBD2 matches at 13 bases. DNA of the CDR3: TGTGCCAGCAGCCCTTGGACTAGCGGGAGAGGCGATACGCAGTATTTT. Amino acids: CASSPWTSGRGDTQYF.